The rows below give T cell receptor beta chains drawn from one sample of a study of T cell responses to AZD1222 COVID-19 vaccine. Clones were sequenced by immunoSEQ multiplex PCR, and TCRdb holds only the in-frame ones, with some missing. The data hold about 150,000 clones, with less than 90% observed a single time. Material: peripheral blood, obtained on day 0 of MenACWY control vaccination. The receptor source for this set is an adult in good health. The conserved cysteine and the conserved F or W are not part of the CDR3 here. Fields, in order: J gene, V gene, CDR3 length, CDR3 protein.

TRBJ2-1,TRBV11-1,14,ASSLMGGTSYNEQF
TRBJ2-7,TRBV19,15,ASSTGRDFNRSYEQY
TRBJ1-5,TRBV5-1,11,ASSPEGGQPQH
TRBJ2-7,TRBV7-2,14,ASSLEGLAGRVEQY
TRBJ1-6,TRBV6-5,13,ASSSGQIFNSPLH
TRBJ2-1,TRBV27,12,ASKPILDTNEQF
TRBJ2-5,TRBV6-2/TRBV6-3,14,ASSSAGLAKKETQY
TRBJ1-4,TRBV11-3,15,ASSPRGSFSSSEKLF
TRBJ2-3,TRBV3-1/TRBV3-2,12,ASSRTRATDTQY
TRBJ2-4,TRBV2,11,ASMLDAKNIQY
TRBJ1-2,TRBV5-4,11,ASSQKGTGGYT
TRBJ2-2,TRBV24-1,16,ATSEPMGLAGKTGELF
TRBJ1-1,TRBV28,11,ASRQAGGEEAF
TRBJ2-2,TRBV7-9,12,ASSPDREAGELF
TRBJ2-7,TRBV11-2,11,ASSPRVPYEQY
TRBJ2-1,TRBV19,13,ASSLLGLEANEQF
TRBJ1-3,TRBV5-1,13,ASSSGGSSGNTIY
TRBJ1-2,TRBV18,12,ASSPDGGFYGYT
TRBJ1-2,TRBV24-1,14,ATSETGTGSIYGYT
TRBJ1-3,TRBV5-4,14,ASSLGGTRSGNTIY
TRBJ1-4,TRBV2,11,ASRPHGNEKLF
TRBJ2-6,TRBV5-1,12,ASSLSGTSNVLT
TRBJ1-1,TRBV30,11,AWDRGQYTEAF